This passage covers 26 T cell receptor beta chains from one sample sequenced in a study of PD-1 blockade in classical Hodgkin lymphoma. This sample's time point: newly diagnosed, previously untreated cHL patient sample. The data were produced by immunoSEQ multiplex PCR, yet TCRdb's version contains in-frame clones alone and is incomplete. The sample holds about 47,000 clones, roughly 88% seen once. The sample was peripheral blood mononuclear cells (PBMCs). The origin of the receptors is a human donor with classical Hodgkin lymphoma.

The chain recombines TRBV10-1 with TRBJ2-1; 7 positions agree with TRBD2. The CDR3 is 15 residues long. Germline V gene lookup returns CDR1 WNHNN and CDR2 SYGVQD (reference sequence). Trimming at V came to 2 bases and at J to 0 bases, leaving 1 base not matched to a gene. The CDR3 here is CASSEGGSSYNEQFF. The CDR3 coding sequence is TGCGCCAGCAGTGAGGGCGGGAGCTCCTACAATGAGCAGTTCTTC.

The rearrangement links TRBV11-2 to TRBJ1-1; D is unresolved. With 8 bases removed from V and 3 bases from J, the gap between germline ends came to 16 bases. Germline values: CDR1 SGHAT, CDR2 FQNNGV. This CDR3 has 14 residues. CDR3 DNA sequence: TGTGCCAGCCGGTCTACAGAGGGATACACTGAAGCTTTCTTT. This codes for CASRSTEGYTEAFF.

The chain uses TRBV11-2 and TRBJ1-1; D ambiguous. Germline lookup yields CDR1 SGHAT and CDR2 FQNNGV. Trimming stripped 5 bases from V and 7 bases from J, with 17 bases between. CDR3 length equals 14 residues. The CDR3 region has the DNA TGTGCCAGCAGCCCGCTCGTAGGGCGCGGTGAAGCTTTCTTT. Its protein product is CASSPLVGRGEAFF.

The J gene is TRBJ2-3, the V gene TRBV18; no clear D gene. The CDR3 has 14 amino acids. The germline gives CDR1 KGHSH, CDR2 LQKENI. Trimming shortened V by 0 bases and J by 2 bases, and 6 bases separated the two germline ends. CDR3 protein: CASSPPADTDTQYF. In DNA, the CDR3 is TGTGCCAGCTCACCACCGGCGGACACAGATACGCAGTATTTT.

The chain is built from TRBV29-1 and TRBJ2-1; D gene unclear. Germline V CDR1 and CDR2: SQVTM, ANQGSEA. The CDR3 loop spans 13 amino acids. V was shortened by 1 base and J by 5 bases, with 9 bases between the two germline ends. The DNA of the CDR3 is TGCAGCGTTGAAGCCGGAGACCACAATGAGCAGTTCTTC. It is translated as CSVEAGDHNEQFF.

The CDR3 loop is CASSLTRNQPQHF. The CDR3 region has the DNA TGTGCCAGCAGCTTAACTAGGAATCAGCCCCAGCATTTT. This sequence joins TRBV7-9 and TRBJ1-5, with unresolved D. The length of the CDR3 is 13 residues. V was pared by 2 bases and J by 4 bases, with 6 bases between. The germline CDR1 and CDR2 sequences are SEHNR and FQNEAQ (reference sequence).

V and J are TRBV19 and TRBJ2-7; possibly TRBD1 for D (5 bases). CDR3 length: 15 residues. Trimming removed 6 bases at V and 1 base at J, with 16 bases between. The V gene's germline CDR1 is LNHDA and CDR2 SQIVND (reference sequence). CDR3: CASSLTAYPSYEQYF. The DNA for the CDR3 is TGTGCCAGTAGCCTGACAGCTTACCCTTCCTACGAGCAGTACTTC.

The chain couples TRBV4-1 to TRBJ1-2; D perhaps matches TRBD1 (5 bases). This CDR3 is 16 amino acids long. Germline V gene lookup returns CDR1 MGHRA and CDR2 YSYEKL. Trimming took off 1 base at V and 4 bases at J, with 16 bases between the two ends. This CDR3 is CASSQGLPGPGYGYTF. DNA of the CDR3: TGCGCCAGCAGCCAAGGCCTTCCGGGGCCCGGCTATGGCTACACCTTC.

The chain joins TRBV6-6 to TRBJ1-3, with TRBD1 identical over 7 bases. The trim removed 2 bases at V and 3 bases at J, leaving 4 bases unmatched. The CDR3 has 15 residues. CDR1 is MNHNY, CDR2 SVGAGI, per germline (reference sequence). CDR3 residues: CASSYRQGVGNTIYF. The CDR3, as DNA: TGTGCCAGCAGTTACCGCCAGGGGGTTGGAAACACCATATATTTT.

V gene TRBV6-4 combines with J gene TRBJ2-1; D gene ambiguous. CDR1 is MRHNA and CDR2 is SNTAGT in the germline V gene. Trimming removed 5 bases at V and 6 bases at J, with 11 bases between. CDR3 length: 13 amino acids. The CDR3, as DNA: TGTGCCAGCAGTCCGACCGAAAGCAATGAGCAGTTCTTC. Its translation: CASSPTESNEQFF.

This chain links TRBV6-1 with TRBJ1-2; 11 bases line up with TRBD1. Trimming cost V 2 bases and J 3 bases; bases outside gene matches: 2. The CDR3 is 15 amino acids. CDR1 MNHNS and CDR2 SASEGT come from the germline V gene. Here the CDR3 DNA reads TGTGCCAGCAGTGAACCGGGACAGGGGGACTATGGCTACACCTTC. Its translation is CASSEPGQGDYGYTF.

V is TRBV2 and J is TRBJ1-3; no firm D call. Trimming pared 0 bases from V and 2 bases from J, leaving 5 bases between. The germline CDR1 and CDR2 sequences are SNHLY and FYNNEI. The CDR3 spans 14 residues. CDR3 loop: CASSEATPGNTIYF. CDR3 coding DNA: TGTGCCAGCAGTGAAGCTACCCCTGGAAACACCATATATTTT.

The chain links TRBV6-6 to TRBJ2-7; D might be TRBD2 (6 bases). CDR3 length: 15 amino acids. The germline V gene encodes CDR1 MNHNY and CDR2 SVGAGI (reference sequence). Trimming stripped 8 bases from V and 0 bases from J, with 17 bases between. CDR3 loop: CASAGGSVSSYEQYV. CDR3 DNA sequence: TGTGCCAGCGCCGGGGGATCCGTGAGCTCCTACGAGCAGTACGTC.

The chain carries TRBV2 and TRBJ2-7, with 8 nucleotides matching TRBD2. Trimming at V came to 4 bases and at J to 7 bases, leaving 9 bases not matched to a gene. Germline-derived CDR1 and CDR2 are SNHLY and FYNNEI. The CDR3 is 14 residues long. This chain's CDR3 is CASSARTGTSEQYV. The CDR3 DNA is TGTGCCAGCAGTGCCCGGACGGGGACTAGTGAGCAGTACGTC.

The genes are TRBV28 and TRBJ1-5, with D perhaps TRBD1 (6 bases). The CDR3 runs to 16 residues. Trimming shortened V by 7 bases and J by 0 bases, and 16 bases separated the two germline ends. CDR1 MDHEN and CDR2 SYDVKM come from the germline V gene. CDR3 DNA: TGTGCCAGCAAGGAGGTCCAGGGGTATAGCAATCAGCCCCAGCATTTT. This sequence encodes CASKEVQGYSNQPQHF. The entire variable domain, with the rest obtained from reference TRBV28 and TRBJ1-5, is as follows: DVKVTQSSRYLVKRTGEKVFLECVQDMDHENMFWYRQDPGLGLRLIYFSYDVKMKEKGDIPEGYSVSREKKERFSLILESASTNQTSMYLCASKEVQGYSNQPQHFGDGTRLSIL.

The chain recombines TRBV28 with TRBJ1-2, with D unresolved. Trimming stripped 6 bases from V and 8 bases from J, with 19 bases between. There are 14 residues in the CDR3. Germline assignment: CDR1 MDHEN and CDR2 SYDVKM. In nucleotides, the CDR3 is TGTGCCAGCAGCCGCCGTTCCGGGTGGGGAGGCTACACCTTC. Its protein product is CASSRRSGWGGYTF.

The J gene is TRBJ2-7, the V gene TRBV6-1; D might be TRBD1 (5 bases). Germline V gives CDR1 MNHNS, CDR2 SASEGT. This CDR3 spans 15 amino acids. V shed 2 bases and J shed 2 bases, with 13 bases lying between them. The CDR3: CASSEYPQGPYEQYF. CDR3 DNA: TGTGCCAGCAGTGAATACCCCCAGGGCCCCTACGAGCAGTACTTC.

The table lists this clone with a count of one. This chain links TRBV4-1 with TRBJ2-1; TRBD1 or TRBD2 may be the D gene (7 bases each). Germline V gives CDR1 MGHRA, CDR2 YSYEKL. CDR3 length equals 15 residues. Trimming took off 5 bases at V and 2 bases at J, with 13 bases between the two ends. The CDR3, as DNA: TGCGCCAGCAGCGGGAGGGGGCTTCCCTACAATGAGCAGTTCTTC. The encoded protein is CASSGRGLPYNEQFF.

The chain recombines TRBV6-1 with TRBJ1-2; no reliable D call. The germline CDR1 and CDR2 sequences are MNHNS and SASEGT. CDR3 length: 16 residues. Trimming left V 2 bases short and J 3 bases short, with 16 bases between. CDR3 in amino acids: CASSESVGSLDYGYTF. The CDR3 nucleotides read TGTGCCAGCAGTGAAAGTGTAGGGAGTTTAGACTATGGCTACACCTTC.

This clone was seen only once. V is TRBV2 and J is TRBJ1-1; D remains ambiguous. Germline V gives CDR1 SNHLY, CDR2 FYNNEI. V shed 2 bases and J shed 1 base, with 2 bases lying between them. The CDR3 is 12 amino acids. This CDR3 reads CASSERNTEAFF. For the CDR3, the DNA is TGTGCCAGCAGTGAAAGGAACACTGAAGCTTTCTTT.

This chain links TRBV5-1 with TRBJ1-3; 7 bases align to TRBD1. V lost 2 bases and J lost 4; bases outside the gene matches: 6. The CDR3 spans 15 residues. CDR1 is SGHRS and CDR2 is YFSETQ in the germline V gene. CDR3 sequence: CASSLDGTEGNTIYF. The CDR3 nucleotides read TGCGCCAGCAGCTTAGACGGGACAGAAGGAAACACCATATATTTT.

The chain combines TRBV6-1 with TRBJ2-7; 9 bases match TRBD1. The trim removed 1 base at V and 0 bases at J, leaving 1 base unmatched. Germline V gives CDR1 MNHNS, CDR2 SASEGT. CDR3 length: 15 amino acids. This CDR3 is CASSEGDRASYEQYF. The CDR3 DNA is TGTGCCAGCAGTGAAGGGGACAGGGCCTCCTACGAGCAGTACTTC.

This clone was picked up one time. The chain links TRBV2 to TRBJ1-5; D might be TRBD1 (6 bases). V was shortened by 3 bases and J by 7 bases, with 10 bases between the two germline ends. Germline-derived CDR1 and CDR2 are SNHLY and FYNNEI. CDR3 length: 13 residues. The CDR3 sequence is CASSEDRKQPQHF. CDR3 sequence (DNA): TGTGCCAGCAGTGAGGACAGAAAACAGCCCCAGCATTTT.

This chain joins TRBV2 and TRBJ1-4; 7 bases are a match to TRBD1. The length of the CDR3 is 15 residues. In germline, CDR1 is SNHLY, CDR2 FYNNEI. The V segment lost 2 bases and the J segment 4 bases; nucleotides outside the gene matches: 4. CDR3 in DNA: TGTGCCAGCAGTGAAATGGGACAGATTAATGAAAAACTGTTTTTT. It translates to CASSEMGQINEKLFF.

The chain joins TRBV28 to TRBJ2-1, with D perhaps TRBD1 (6 bases). The CDR3 is made up of 13 amino acids. Germline V gene data show CDR1 as MDHEN and CDR2 as SYDVKM. V was shortened by 6 bases and J by 15 bases, with 21 bases between the two germline ends. The CDR3 region is CASRTGVGFNRFF. In nucleotides, the CDR3 is TGTGCCAGCAGGACAGGTGTGGGGTTTAATCGGTTCTTC. Together with reference TRBV28 and TRBJ2-1, the CDR3 gives the full variable domain: DVKVTQSSRYLVKRTGEKVFLECVQDMDHENMFWYRQDPGLGLRLIYFSYDVKMKEKGDIPEGYSVSREKKERFSLILESASTNQTSMYLCASRTGVGFNRFFGPGTRLTVL.

The rearrangement joins TRBV6-1 to TRBJ1-1; D possibly corresponds to TRBD1 (5 bases). The CDR3 is made up of 14 amino acids. Trimming took 4 bases from V and 1 from J, leaving 10 bases between them. Germline loops: CDR1 MNHNS, CDR2 SASEGT. The CDR3 coding sequence is TGTGCCAGCAGTGTCTTCACAGGGAACACTGAAGCTTTCTTT. Its translation: CASSVFTGNTEAFF.